The text below deals with one T cell receptor beta chain. These data are taken from a study of neoadjuvant anti-PD-1 for oral cavity cancer. As for the study in general: Around day 43, patients without progression received a fourth nivolumab dose before surgery.

No culture or expansion preceded analysis of these blood cells. Blood libraries mostly used roughly 0.5 ug genomic DNA, six replicates each. The repertoire was sequenced with immunoSEQ multiplex PCR; TCRdb's copy has only in-frame clones and lacks some. The sample includes 13,000 to 15,000 clones, 71% of them seen just once. Sequenced material: PBMCs, taken before nivolumab (anti-PD-1) treatment. The sequence came from a person aged 35 to 85 with oral cavity squamous cell carcinoma.

Written as DNA, the CDR3 is TGTGCCAGCAGTTCCCTCGGACAGGGGGAGAAGCCCCAGCATTTT. Protein product: CASSSLGQGEKPQHF. The V gene is TRBV27, the J gene TRBJ1-5, with TRBD1 identical over 10 bases. Germline CDR1 and CDR2: MNHEY and SMNVEV (reference sequence). The CDR3 loop spans 15 amino acids. The V gene end was trimmed by 4 bases and the J gene end by 8 bases; junction bases not matched to a gene: 8.